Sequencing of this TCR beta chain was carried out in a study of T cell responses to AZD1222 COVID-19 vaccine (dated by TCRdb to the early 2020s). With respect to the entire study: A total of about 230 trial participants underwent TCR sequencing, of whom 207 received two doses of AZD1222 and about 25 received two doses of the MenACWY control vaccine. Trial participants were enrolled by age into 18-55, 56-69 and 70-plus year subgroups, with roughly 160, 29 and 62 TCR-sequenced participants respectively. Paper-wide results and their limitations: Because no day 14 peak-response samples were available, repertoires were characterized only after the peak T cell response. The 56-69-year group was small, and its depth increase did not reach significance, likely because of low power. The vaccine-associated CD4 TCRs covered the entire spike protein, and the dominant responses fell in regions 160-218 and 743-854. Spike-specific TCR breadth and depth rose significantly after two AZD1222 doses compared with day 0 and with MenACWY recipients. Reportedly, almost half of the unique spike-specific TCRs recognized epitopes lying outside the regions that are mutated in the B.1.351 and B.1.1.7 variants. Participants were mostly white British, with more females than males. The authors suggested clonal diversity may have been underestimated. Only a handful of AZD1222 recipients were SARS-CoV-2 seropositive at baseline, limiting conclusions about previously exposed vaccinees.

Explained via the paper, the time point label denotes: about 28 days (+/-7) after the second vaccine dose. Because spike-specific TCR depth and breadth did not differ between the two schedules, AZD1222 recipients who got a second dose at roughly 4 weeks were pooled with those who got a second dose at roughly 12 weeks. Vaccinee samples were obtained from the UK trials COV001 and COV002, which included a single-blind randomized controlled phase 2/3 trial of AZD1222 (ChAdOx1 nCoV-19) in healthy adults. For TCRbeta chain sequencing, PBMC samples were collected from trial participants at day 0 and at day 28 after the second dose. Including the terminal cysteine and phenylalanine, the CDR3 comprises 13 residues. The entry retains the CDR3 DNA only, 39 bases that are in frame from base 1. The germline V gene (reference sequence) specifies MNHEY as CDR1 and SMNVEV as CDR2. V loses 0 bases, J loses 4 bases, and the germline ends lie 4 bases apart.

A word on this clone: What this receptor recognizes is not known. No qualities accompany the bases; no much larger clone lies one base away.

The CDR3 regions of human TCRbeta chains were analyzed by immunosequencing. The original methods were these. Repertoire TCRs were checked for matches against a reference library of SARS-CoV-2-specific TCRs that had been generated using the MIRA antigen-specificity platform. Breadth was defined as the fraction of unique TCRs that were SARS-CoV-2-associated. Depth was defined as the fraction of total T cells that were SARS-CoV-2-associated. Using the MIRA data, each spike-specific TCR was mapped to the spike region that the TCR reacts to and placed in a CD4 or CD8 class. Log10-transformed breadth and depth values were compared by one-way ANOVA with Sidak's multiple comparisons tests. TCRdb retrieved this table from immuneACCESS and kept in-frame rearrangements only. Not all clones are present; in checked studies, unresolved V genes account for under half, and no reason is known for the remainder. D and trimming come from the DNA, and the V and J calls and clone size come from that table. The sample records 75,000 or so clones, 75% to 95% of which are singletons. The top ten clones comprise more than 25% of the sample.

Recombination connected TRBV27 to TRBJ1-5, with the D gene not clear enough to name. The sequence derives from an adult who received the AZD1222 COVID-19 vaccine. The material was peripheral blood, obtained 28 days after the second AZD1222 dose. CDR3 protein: CASSLSRNQPQHF. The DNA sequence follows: TGTGCCAGCAGTTTATCACGGAATCAGCCCCAGCATTTT.